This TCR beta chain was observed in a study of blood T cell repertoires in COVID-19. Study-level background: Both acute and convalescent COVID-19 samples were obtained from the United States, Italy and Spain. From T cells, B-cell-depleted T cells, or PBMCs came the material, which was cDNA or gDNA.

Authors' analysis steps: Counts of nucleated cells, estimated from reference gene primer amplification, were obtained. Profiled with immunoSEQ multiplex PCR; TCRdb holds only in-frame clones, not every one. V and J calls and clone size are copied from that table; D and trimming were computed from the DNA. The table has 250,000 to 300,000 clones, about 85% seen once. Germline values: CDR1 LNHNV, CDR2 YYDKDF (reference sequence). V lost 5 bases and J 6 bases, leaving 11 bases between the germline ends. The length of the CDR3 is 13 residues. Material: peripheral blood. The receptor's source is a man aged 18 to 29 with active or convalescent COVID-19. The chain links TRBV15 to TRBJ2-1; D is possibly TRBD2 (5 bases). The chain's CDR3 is CATSPEEANEQFF. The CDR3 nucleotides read TGTGCCACCAGCCCCGAGGAGGCCAATGAGCAGTTCTTC.